This T cell receptor beta chain emerged from a study of T cells after yellow fever vaccination. The authors made TCR cDNA by 5'RACE template switching, adding a universal primer site and UMIs. A single record per CDR3 protein comes from TCRdb applying MiXCR to the 5' RACE reads. Found here are approximately 150,000 distinct CDR3 sequences, approximately 9.7% of them singletons; the top ten hold under 40%. The V end lost 0 bases, the J end lost 5 bases, and 13 bases lay between the germline ends. The CDR3 totals 15 residues. The germline CDR1 and CDR2 sequences are MNHNY and SVGAGI (reference sequence). Study-level findings and limits: Across the CD4 and CD8 compartments, a small share of clonotypes was present in both.

This clonotype has more than one count but fewer than ten. Its antigen is unknown. This TCR derives from a man aged 18 to 30 who received the YFV17D yellow fever vaccine. The chain is built from TRBV6-6 and TRBJ1-1; D unresolved. Sequencing used CD8+ T cells sorted from PBMCs, obtained 45 days after the yellow fever booster vaccination. CDR3 nucleotide sequence: TGTGCCAGCAGTTACTCGTTGGAATCGGAGACTGAAGCTTTCTTT. Translated: CASSYSLESETEAFF.